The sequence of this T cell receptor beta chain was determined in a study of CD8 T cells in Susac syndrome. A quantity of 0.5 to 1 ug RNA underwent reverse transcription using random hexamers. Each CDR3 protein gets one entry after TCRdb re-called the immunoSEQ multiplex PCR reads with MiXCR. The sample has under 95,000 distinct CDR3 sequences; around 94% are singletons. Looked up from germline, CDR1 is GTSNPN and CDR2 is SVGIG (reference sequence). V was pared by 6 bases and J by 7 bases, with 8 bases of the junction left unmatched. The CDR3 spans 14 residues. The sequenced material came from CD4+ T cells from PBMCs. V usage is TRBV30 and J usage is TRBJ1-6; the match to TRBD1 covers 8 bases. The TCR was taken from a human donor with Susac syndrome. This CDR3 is CACATGDFNSPLHF. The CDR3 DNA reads TGTGCCTGCGCGACAGGGGACTTCAATTCACCCCTCCACTTT.